Listed below are T cell receptor beta chains from one sample, sequenced in a study of blood T cell repertoires in COVID-19. This table comes from immunoSEQ multiplex PCR, and its TCRdb copy is limited to in-frame clones, with some not included. Of around 170,000 clones in the sample, roughly four fifths are singletons; the top ten hold under 7.5%. Input material: peripheral blood. The origin of the receptors is a woman aged 35 to 49 with acute or convalescent COVID-19. CDR3s leave out the opening cysteine and the closing phenylalanine or tryptophan. Only some rows state a clone size, as once, few, many or a class for expanded clones.

abundance: .; v_gene: TRBV24-1; j_gene: TRBJ2-5; CDR3aa: ATSGGHSSQETQY
abundance: .; v_gene: TRBV19; j_gene: TRBJ1-5; CDR3aa: ASSPLAGNQPQH
abundance: .; v_gene: TRBV10-3; j_gene: TRBJ2-5; CDR3aa: AIGGGRSLQETQY
abundance: .; v_gene: TRBV7-2; j_gene: TRBJ2-3; CDR3aa: ASSLIADTQY
abundance: few; v_gene: TRBV19; j_gene: TRBJ1-2; CDR3aa: ASSMDRTEGGYT
abundance: few; v_gene: TRBV6-2/TRBV6-3; j_gene: TRBJ2-7; CDR3aa: ASNPPGTPYPEQY
abundance: .; v_gene: TRBV5-1; j_gene: TRBJ2-7; CDR3aa: ATSYGTGAAYEQY
abundance: .; v_gene: TRBV5-4; j_gene: TRBJ2-3; CDR3aa: ASSLGQGRDTQY
abundance: .; v_gene: TRBV5-4; j_gene: TRBJ2-1; CDR3aa: ASSFQGSSYNEQF
abundance: .; v_gene: TRBV6-6; j_gene: TRBJ2-1; CDR3aa: ASTLSQYNEQF
abundance: .; v_gene: TRBV9; j_gene: TRBJ1-1; CDR3aa: ASSVGGSMNTEAF
abundance: .; v_gene: TRBV27; j_gene: TRBJ2-1; CDR3aa: ASPLRSSYNEQF
abundance: .; v_gene: TRBV7-9; j_gene: TRBJ2-5; CDR3aa: ASSLAGGLAETQY
abundance: .; v_gene: TRBV9; j_gene: TRBJ1-6; CDR3aa: ASSHSGTGFNSPLH
abundance: .; v_gene: TRBV28; j_gene: TRBJ1-4; CDR3aa: ASSFRTGFEKLF
abundance: .; v_gene: TRBV29-1; j_gene: TRBJ1-2; CDR3aa: SVEVVGRGGNYGYT
abundance: .; v_gene: TRBV4-1; j_gene: TRBJ2-4; CDR3aa: ASSPLAELAKNIQY
abundance: .; v_gene: TRBV21-1; j_gene: TRBJ2-7; CDR3aa: ASSTLTRDSTGGEQY
abundance: .; v_gene: TRBV6-6; j_gene: TRBJ2-1; CDR3aa: ASSTWTGEEF
abundance: .; v_gene: TRBV19; j_gene: TRBJ1-1; CDR3aa: ASTGRAGLITEAF
abundance: few; v_gene: TRBV30; j_gene: TRBJ2-7; CDR3aa: AWSVTGRIQY
abundance: .; v_gene: TRBV6-5; j_gene: TRBJ1-5; CDR3aa: ASSYSPGLGQPQH
abundance: .; v_gene: TRBV5-6; j_gene: TRBJ1-1; CDR3aa: ASKRGSEAF
abundance: .; v_gene: TRBV2; j_gene: TRBJ1-1; CDR3aa: ASGSYRVDGAF